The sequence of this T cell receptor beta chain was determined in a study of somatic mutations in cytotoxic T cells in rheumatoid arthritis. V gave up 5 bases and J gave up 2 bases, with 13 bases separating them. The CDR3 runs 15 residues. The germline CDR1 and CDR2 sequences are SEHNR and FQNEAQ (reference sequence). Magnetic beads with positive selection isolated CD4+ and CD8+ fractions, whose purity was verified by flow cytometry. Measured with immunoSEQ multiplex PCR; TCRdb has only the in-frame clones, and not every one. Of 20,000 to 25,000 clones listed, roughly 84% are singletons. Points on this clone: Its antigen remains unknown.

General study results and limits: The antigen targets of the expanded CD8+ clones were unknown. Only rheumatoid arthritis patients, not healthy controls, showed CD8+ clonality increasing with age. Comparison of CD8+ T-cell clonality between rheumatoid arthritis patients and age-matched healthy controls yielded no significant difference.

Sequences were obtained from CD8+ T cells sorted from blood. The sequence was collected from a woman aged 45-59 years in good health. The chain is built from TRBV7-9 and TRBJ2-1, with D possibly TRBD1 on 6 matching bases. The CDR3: CASSPGSGAYNEQFF. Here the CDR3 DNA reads TGTGCCAGCAGCCCCGGCTCAGGGGCCTACAATGAGCAGTTCTTC.